The next 3 T cell receptor beta chains were all read from a single sample in a study of OX40 agonist ivuxolimab in advanced cancers. Library method: the immunoSEQ multiplex PCR assay. TCRdb mirrors the immuneACCESS table, restricted to in-frame sequences. Some clones are absent from its copies; in checked studies, under half trace to an unresolved V gene, and the reason for the others is unknown. For this sample there are 40,000 to 50,000 clones; around 90% appear just once. The ten largest clones capture around 48% of the sample. The sample consisted of CD4+ or CD8+ T cells sorted from blood, taken in a trial of the OX40 agonist ivuxolimab. The receptors were sampled from an adult with an advanced solid tumor such as melanoma, head and neck, liver or kidney cancer.

V gene TRBV6-4 combines with J gene TRBJ2-2; D ambiguous. The CDR3 length is 14 residues. CDR1 is MRHNA and CDR2 is SNTAGT in the germline V gene. With 0 bases removed from V and 6 bases from J, the gap between germline ends came to 8 bases. The CDR3 spells CASSDSTGAGELFF. CDR3 DNA sequence: TGTGCCAGCAGTGACTCGACGGGCGCCGGGGAGCTGTTTTTT.

Concerning this clone itself: This may be a read error, as it is one base from a much larger clone. The chain carries TRBV7-9 and TRBJ2-7; 7 bases map to TRBD1. Looked up from germline, CDR1 is SEHNR and CDR2 is FQNEAQ (reference sequence). Trimming took 5 bases from V and 5 from J; bases not matched to a gene: 3. The CDR3 sequence is 12 residues long. The CDR3 coding sequence is TGTGCCAGCAGCCCGACAGGGAACGAGCAGTACTTC. Protein: CASSPTGNEQYF. Full variable domain (remainder filled in from reference TRBV7-9 and TRBJ2-7): DTGVSQNPRHKITKRGQNVTFRCDPISEHNRLYWYRQTLGQGPEFLTYFQNEAQLEKSRLLSDRFSAERPKGSFSTLEIQRTEQGDSAMYLCASSPTGNEQYFGPGTRLTVT.

The V and J genes are TRBV27 and TRBJ2-3; the match to TRBD2 covers 11 bases. This CDR3 has 18 amino acids. Trimming took 5 bases from V and 6 from J; bases not matched to a gene: 16. The germline gives CDR1 MNHEY, CDR2 SMNVEV (reference sequence). CDR3 DNA sequence: TGTGCCAGCAGTCCAAGCTCCCTTAGCGGGGGGGCGTTTGATACGCAGTATTTT. It encodes CASSPSSLSGGAFDTQYF.